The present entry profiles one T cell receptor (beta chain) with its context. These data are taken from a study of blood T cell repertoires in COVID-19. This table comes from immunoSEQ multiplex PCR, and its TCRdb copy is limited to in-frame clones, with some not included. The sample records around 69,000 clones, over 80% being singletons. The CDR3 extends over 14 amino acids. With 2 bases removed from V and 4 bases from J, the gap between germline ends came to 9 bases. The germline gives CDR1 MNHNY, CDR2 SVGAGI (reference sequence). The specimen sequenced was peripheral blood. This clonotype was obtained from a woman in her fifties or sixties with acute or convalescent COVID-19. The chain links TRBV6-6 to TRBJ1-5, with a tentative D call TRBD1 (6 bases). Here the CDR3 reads CASSYLTGNQPQHF. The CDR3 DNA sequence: TGTGCCAGCAGTTACCTAACAGGGAATCAGCCCCAGCATTTT.